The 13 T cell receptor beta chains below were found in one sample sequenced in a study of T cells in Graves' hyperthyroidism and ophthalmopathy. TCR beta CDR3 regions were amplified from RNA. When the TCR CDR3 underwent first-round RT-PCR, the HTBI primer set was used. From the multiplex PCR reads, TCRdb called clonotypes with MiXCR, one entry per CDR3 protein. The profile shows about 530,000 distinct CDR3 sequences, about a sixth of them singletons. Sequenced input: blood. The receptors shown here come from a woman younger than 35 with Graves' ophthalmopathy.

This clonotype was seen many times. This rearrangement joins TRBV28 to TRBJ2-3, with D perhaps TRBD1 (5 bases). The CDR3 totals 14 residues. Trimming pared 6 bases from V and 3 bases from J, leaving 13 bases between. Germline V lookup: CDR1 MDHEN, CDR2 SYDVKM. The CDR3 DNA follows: TGTGCCAGCAGGAGTGACAGATTTACAGATACGCAGTATTTT. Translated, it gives CASRSDRFTDTQYF.

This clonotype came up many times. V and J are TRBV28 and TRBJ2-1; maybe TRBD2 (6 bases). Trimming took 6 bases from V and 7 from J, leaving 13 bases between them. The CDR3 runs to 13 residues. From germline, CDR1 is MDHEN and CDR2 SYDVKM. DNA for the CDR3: TGTGCCAGCAGCGTCGCGGGGCAGAATGAGCAGTTCTTC. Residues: CASSVAGQNEQFF.

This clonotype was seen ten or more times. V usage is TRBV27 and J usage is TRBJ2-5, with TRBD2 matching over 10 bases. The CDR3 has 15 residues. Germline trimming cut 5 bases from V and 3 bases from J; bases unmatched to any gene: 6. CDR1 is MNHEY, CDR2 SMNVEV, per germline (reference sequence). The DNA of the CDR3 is TGTGCCAGCAGTGCACTAGCGGGGAGAAAAGAGACCCAGTACTTC. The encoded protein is CASSALAGRKETQYF.

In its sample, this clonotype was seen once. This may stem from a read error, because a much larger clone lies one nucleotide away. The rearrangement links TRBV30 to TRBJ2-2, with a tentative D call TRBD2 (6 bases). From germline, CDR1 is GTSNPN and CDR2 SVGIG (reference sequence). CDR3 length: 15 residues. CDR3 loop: CALSWGLPRPGELFF. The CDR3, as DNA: TGTGCCTTGAGTTGGGGACTCCCCCGTCCCGGGGAGCTGTTTTTT.

The CDR3: CAIRTSGSLYEQYF. CDR3 DNA: TGTGCCATCCGGACTAGCGGGAGCCTCTACGAGCAGTACTTC. The V and J genes are TRBV2 and TRBJ2-7, with 13 nucleotides matching TRBD2. The CDR3 length is 14 residues. V was pared by 10 bases and J by 3 bases, with 6 bases of the junction left unmatched. Germline-derived CDR1 and CDR2 are SNHLY and FYNNEI.

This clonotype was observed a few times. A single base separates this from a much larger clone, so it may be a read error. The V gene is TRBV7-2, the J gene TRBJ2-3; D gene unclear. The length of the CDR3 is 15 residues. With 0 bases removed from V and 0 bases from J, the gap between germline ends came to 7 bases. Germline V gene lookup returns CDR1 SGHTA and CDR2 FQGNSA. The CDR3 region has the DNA TGTGCCAGCAGCTTAGCGGGCCTAAGCACAGATACGCAGTATTTT. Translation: CASSLAGLSTDTQYF.

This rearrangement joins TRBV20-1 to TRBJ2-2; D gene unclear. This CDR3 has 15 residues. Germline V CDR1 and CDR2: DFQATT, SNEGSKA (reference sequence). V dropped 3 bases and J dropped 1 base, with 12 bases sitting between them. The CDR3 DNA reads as TGCAGTGCTAGCGGGTACAGCGAGAACACCGGGGAGCTGTTTTTT. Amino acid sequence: CSASGYSENTGELFF.

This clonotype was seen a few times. The CDR3, as DNA: TGTGCCAGTAGTAACACGAAGGAGTTGGCCAATCAGCCCCAGCATTTT. It is translated as CASSNTKELANQPQHF. The rearrangement joins TRBV19 to TRBJ1-5; D unresolved. Trimming cost V 4 bases and J 3 bases, with 16 bases left between them. Germline-derived CDR1 and CDR2 are LNHDA and SQIVND (reference sequence). CDR3 length: 16 amino acids.

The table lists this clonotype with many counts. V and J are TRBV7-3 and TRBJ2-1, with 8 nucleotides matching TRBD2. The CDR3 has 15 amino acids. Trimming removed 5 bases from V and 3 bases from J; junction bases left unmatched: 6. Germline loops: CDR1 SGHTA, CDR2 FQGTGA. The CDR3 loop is CASSGPGGSYNEQFF. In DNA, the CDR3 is TGTGCCAGCAGCGGCCCGGGGGGGAGCTACAATGAGCAGTTCTTC. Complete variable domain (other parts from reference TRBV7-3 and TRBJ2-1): GAGVSQTPSNKVTEKGKYVELRCDPISGHTALYWYRQSLGQGPEFLIYFQGTGAADDSGLPNDRFFAVRPEGSVSTLKIQRTERGDSAVYLCASSGPGGSYNEQFFGPGTRLTVL.

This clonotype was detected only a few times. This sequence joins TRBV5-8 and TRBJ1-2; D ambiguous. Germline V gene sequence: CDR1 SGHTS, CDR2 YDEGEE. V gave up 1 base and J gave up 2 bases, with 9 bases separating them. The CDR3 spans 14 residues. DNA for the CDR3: TGTGCCAGCAGCTTGCCCGCACCGAACTATGGCTACACCTTC. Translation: CASSLPAPNYGYTF.

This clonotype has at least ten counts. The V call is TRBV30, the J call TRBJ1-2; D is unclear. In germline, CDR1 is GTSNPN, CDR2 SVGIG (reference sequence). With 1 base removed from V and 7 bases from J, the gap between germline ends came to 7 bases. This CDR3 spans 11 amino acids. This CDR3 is CAWSASGGYTF. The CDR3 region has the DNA TGTGCCTGGAGTGCTTCCGGTGGCTACACCTTC.

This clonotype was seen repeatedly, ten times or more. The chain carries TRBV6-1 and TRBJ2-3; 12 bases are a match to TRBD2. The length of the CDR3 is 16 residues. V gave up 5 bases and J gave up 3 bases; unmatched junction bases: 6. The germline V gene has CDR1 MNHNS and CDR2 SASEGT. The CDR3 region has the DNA TGTGCCAGCAGTTTGACTAGCGGGGGAGTGACAGATACGCAGTATTTT. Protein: CASSLTSGGVTDTQYF.

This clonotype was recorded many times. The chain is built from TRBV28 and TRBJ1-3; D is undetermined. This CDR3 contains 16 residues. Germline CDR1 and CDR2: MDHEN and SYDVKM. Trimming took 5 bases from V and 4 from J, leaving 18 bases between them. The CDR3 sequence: CASSRVGDHFGNTIYF. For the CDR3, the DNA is TGTGCCAGCAGTCGGGTGGGTGATCATTTCGGAAACACCATATATTTT.